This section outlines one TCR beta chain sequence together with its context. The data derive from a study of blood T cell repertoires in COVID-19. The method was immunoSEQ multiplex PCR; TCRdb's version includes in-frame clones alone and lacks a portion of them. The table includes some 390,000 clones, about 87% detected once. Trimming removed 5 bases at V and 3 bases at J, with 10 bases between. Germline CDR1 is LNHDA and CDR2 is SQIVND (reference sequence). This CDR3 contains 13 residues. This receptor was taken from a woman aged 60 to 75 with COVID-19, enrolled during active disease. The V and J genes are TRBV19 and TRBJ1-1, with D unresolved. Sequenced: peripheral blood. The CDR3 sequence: CASSAQSYTEAFF. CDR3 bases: TGTGCCAGTAGTGCCCAGTCGTACACTGAAGCTTTCTTT. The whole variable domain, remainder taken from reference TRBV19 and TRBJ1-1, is DGGITQSPKYLFRKEGQNVTLSCEQNLNHDAMYWYRQDPGQGLRLIYYSQIVNDFQKGDIAEGYSVSREKKESFPLTVTSAQKNPTAFYLCASSAQSYTEAFFGQGTRLTVV.